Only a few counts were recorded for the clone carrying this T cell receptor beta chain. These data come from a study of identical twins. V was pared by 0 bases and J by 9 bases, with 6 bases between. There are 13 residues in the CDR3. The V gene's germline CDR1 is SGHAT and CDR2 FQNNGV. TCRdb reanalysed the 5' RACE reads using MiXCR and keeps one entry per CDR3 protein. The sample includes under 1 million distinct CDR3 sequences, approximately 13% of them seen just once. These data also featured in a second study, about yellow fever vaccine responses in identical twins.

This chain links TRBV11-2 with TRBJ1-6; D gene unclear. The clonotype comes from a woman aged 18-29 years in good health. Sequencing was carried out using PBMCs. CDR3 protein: CASSLDSFSPLHF. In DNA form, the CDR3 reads TGTGCCAGCAGCTTAGATTCTTTTTCACCCCTCCACTTT. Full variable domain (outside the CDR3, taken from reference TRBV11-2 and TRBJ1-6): EAGVAQSPRYKIIEKRQSVAFWCNPISGHATLYWYQQILGQGPKLLIQFQNNGVVDDSQLPKDRFSAERLKGVDSTLKIQPAKLEDSAVYLCASSLDSFSPLHFGNGTRLTVT.